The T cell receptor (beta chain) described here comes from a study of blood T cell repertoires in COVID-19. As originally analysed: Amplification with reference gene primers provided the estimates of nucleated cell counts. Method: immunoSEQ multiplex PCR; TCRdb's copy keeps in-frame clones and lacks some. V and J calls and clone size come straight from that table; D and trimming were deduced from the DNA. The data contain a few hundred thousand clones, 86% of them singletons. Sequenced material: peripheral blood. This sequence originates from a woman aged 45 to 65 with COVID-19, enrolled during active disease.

CDR3 nucleotides: TGTGCCAGCAGCTTTTGGGGGGTGGGACCCCGCCAGCCCCAGCATTTT. Translated, it gives CASSFWGVGPRQPQHF. J is TRBJ1-5 and V is TRBV12-1. TRBV12-1 is classified as a pseudogene. CDR3 length: 16 amino acids.